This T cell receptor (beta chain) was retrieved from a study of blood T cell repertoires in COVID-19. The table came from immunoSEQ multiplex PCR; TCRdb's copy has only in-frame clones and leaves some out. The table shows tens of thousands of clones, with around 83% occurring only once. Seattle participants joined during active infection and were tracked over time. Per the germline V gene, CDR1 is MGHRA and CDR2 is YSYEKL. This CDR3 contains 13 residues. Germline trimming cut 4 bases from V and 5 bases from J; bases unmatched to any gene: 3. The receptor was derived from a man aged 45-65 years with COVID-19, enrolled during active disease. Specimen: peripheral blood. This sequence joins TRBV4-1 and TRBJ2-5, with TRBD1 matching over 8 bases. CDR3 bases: TGCGCCAGCAGCCGCAGGGGGCTGGAGACCCAGTACTTC. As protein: CASSRRGLETQYF.